Listed here are 9 T cell receptor beta chains from one sample, sequenced in a study of vaccination and CD4 T cells after COVID-19. The antigens for these receptors are not known. Indicated treatment: roughly 11-day PBMC culture with coronavirus spike peptide pools or control peptides (ViraFEST assay). An Oncomine TCR Beta short-read assay was used to sequence the DNA from cultured CD4+ T cells. TCRdb ran MiXCR on the PCR reads and lists one entry per CDR3 protein. The sample lists 20,000 to 25,000 distinct CDR3 sequences; approximately 56% were seen once. Sequenced material: CD4+ T cells from blood, cultured in vitro, taken after SARS-CoV-2 vaccination. Every receptor here comes from a human donor who received a COVID-19 vaccine.

This clonotype was picked up one time. This CDR3 is CASWREGAASTEAFF. The CDR3 nucleotides are TGTGCCAGCTGGCGGGAGGGGGCGGCGAGCACTGAAGCTTTCTTT. The rearrangement uses TRBV6-1 and TRBJ1-1, with TRBD1 identical over 7 bases. Trimming at V came to 8 bases and at J to 4 bases, leaving 13 bases not matched to a gene. Per the germline V gene, CDR1 is MNHNS and CDR2 is SASEGT. The CDR3 extends over 15 amino acids.

This chain uses TRBV7-2 with TRBJ1-3, with TRBD1 matching over 7 bases. The V gene end was trimmed by 4 bases and the J gene end by 8 bases; junction bases not matched to a gene: 11. Germline loops: CDR1 SGHTA, CDR2 FQGNSA. This CDR3 comprises 15 residues. CDR3 sequence reads: CASSSPDRVGHTIYF. The CDR3, as DNA: TGTGCCAGCAGCTCCCCAGACAGGGTCGGCCACACCATATATTTT.

This chain links TRBV19 with TRBJ1-1; D gene unclear. The germline V and J ends were trimmed by 3 bases and 6 bases, with 11 bases remaining between them. The CDR3 has 13 amino acids. From germline, CDR1 is LNHDA and CDR2 SQIVND (reference sequence). The CDR3 nucleotides are TGTGCCAGTAGTATTAATCTGAGGGCTGAAGCTTTCTTT. It yields the protein CASSINLRAEAFF.

In its sample, this clonotype was seen once. This rearrangement joins TRBV12-3 or TRBV12-4 to TRBJ2-1, with D maybe TRBD2 (5 bases). The V end lost 3 bases, the J end lost 6 bases, and 15 bases lay between the germline ends. This CDR3 contains 15 residues. The CDR3 bases are TGTGCCAGCAGTTTTGTTCTAGCTAGGTCCAATGAGCAGTTCTTC. Amino acid sequence: CASSFVLARSNEQFF.

The chain has TRBV25-1 and TRBJ2-3; weak D call: TRBD2 (5 bases). The CDR3 sequence is 15 residues long. Germline CDR1 MGHDK, CDR2 SYGVNS. The V gene lost 10 bases and the J gene lost 2 bases, with 19 bases spanning the gap. The CDR3 bases are TGTGCCACCTCCCCGGACTGGGAATACACAGATACGCAGTATTTT. Translation gives CATSPDWEYTDTQYF.

The J gene is TRBJ1-6, the V gene TRBV20-1, with D hard to call. V lost 7 bases, J lost 7 bases, and 11 bases lay in between. CDR1 and CDR2 from the germline V gene are DFQATT and SNEGSKA (reference sequence). The CDR3 contains 12 residues. Here the CDR3 DNA reads TGCAGTGGCACGAGAGGAAATTCACCCCTCCACTTT. Encoded protein: CSGTRGNSPLHF.

This clonotype showed up just a few times. V is TRBV5-4 and J is TRBJ2-3, with TRBD2 matching 9 bases. The junction had 6 bases not matched to a gene; V was cut back by 5 bases and J by 5 bases. Looked up from germline, CDR1 is SGHNT and CDR2 is YYREEE (reference sequence). This CDR3 spans 14 amino acids. CDR3 region: CASRLSGGGDTQYF. CDR3 nucleotides: TGTGCCAGCAGACTTAGCGGGGGTGGAGATACGCAGTATTTT.

J is TRBJ2-3 and V is TRBV20-1; 12 bases are shared with TRBD2. CDR3 length: 14 amino acids. J lost 1 base, V lost 6 bases, and 2 bases had no gene match. Germline V CDR1 and CDR2: DFQATT, SNEGSKA (reference sequence). The CDR3 DNA sequence: TGCAGTGCCCCTAGCGGGGGGGGCACAGATACGCAGTATTTT. Amino acid sequence: CSAPSGGGTDTQYF.

V gene TRBV10-3 combines with J gene TRBJ2-5; D may be TRBD2 (6 bases). This CDR3 has 14 residues. Per the germline V gene, CDR1 is ENHRY and CDR2 is SYGVKD. V shed 7 bases and J shed 2 bases, with 14 bases lying between them. As DNA, the CDR3 is TGTGCCATCACCGCAGACGGGACTCAAGAGACCCAGTACTTC. Protein: CAITADGTQETQYF.